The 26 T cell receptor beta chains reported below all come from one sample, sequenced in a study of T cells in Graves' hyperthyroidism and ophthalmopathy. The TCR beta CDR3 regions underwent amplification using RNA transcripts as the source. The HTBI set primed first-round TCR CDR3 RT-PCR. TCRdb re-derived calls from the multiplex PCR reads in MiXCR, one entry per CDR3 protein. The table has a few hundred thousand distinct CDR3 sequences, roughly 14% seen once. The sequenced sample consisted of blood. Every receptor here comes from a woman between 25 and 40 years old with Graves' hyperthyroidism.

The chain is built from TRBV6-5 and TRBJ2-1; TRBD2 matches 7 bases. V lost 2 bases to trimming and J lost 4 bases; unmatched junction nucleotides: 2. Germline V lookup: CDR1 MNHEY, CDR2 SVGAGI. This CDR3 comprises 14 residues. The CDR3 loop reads CASSYRTRYNEQFF. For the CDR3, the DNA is TGTGCCAGCAGTTACAGGACTAGATACAATGAGCAGTTCTTC.

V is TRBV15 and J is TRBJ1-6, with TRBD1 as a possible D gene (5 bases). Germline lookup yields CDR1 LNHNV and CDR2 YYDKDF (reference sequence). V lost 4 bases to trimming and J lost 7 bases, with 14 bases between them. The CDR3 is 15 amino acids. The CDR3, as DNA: TGTGCCACCAGCAAAACAGGTTTCCCAAATTCACCCCTCCACTTT. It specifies CATSKTGFPNSPLHF.

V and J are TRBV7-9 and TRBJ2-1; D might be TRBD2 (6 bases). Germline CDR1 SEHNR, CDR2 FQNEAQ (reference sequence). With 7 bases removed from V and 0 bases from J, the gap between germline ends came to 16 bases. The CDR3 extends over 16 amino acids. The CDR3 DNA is TGTGCCAGCACTCCAAGCGGGTGGAGCTCCTACAATGAGCAGTTCTTC. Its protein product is CASTPSGWSSYNEQFF.

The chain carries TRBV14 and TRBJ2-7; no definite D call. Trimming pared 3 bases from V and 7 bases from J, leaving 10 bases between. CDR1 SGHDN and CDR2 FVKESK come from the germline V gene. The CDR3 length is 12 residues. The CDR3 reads CASSQNLREQYF. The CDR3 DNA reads TGTGCCAGCAGCCAGAACTTACGGGAGCAGTACTTC. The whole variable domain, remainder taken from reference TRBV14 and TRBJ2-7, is EAGVTQFPSHSVIEKGQTVTLRCDPISGHDNLYWYRRVMGKEIKFLLHFVKESKQDESGMPNNRFLAERTGGTYSTLKVQPAELEDSGVYFCASSQNLREQYFGPGTRLTVT.

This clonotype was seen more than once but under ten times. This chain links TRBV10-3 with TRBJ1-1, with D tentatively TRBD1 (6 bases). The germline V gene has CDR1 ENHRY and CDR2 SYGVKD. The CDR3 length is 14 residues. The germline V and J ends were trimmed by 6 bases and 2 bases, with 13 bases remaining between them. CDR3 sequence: CAISPRGFNTEAFF. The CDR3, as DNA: TGTGCCATCAGCCCGAGGGGGTTCAACACTGAAGCTTTCTTT.

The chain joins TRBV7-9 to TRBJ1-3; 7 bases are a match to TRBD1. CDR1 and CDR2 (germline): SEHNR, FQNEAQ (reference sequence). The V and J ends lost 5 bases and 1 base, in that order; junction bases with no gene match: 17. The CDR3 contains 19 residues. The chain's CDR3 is CASSGLTPGQLLSGNTIYF. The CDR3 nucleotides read TGTGCCAGCAGCGGGCTTACCCCGGGACAGCTTCTATCTGGAAACACCATATATTTT.

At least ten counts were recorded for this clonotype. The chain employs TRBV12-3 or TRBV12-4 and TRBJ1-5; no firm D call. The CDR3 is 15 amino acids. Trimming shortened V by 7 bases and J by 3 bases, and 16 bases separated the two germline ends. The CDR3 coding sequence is TGTGCCAGCACCCTAGGCGGCGGACTCAATCAGCCCCAGCATTTT. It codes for CASTLGGGLNQPQHF.

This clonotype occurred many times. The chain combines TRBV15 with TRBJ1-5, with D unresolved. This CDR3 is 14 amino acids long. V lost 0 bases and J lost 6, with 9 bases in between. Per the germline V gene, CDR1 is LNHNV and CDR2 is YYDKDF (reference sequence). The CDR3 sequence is CATSRDLRVQPQHF. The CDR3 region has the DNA TGTGCCACCAGCAGAGATTTGAGGGTTCAGCCCCAGCATTTT.

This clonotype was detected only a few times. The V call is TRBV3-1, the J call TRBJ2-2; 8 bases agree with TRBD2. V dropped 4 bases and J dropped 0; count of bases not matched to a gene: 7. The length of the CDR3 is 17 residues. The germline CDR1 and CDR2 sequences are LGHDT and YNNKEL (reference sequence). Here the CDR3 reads CASSPWDSGTNTGELFF. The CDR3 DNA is TGTGCCAGCAGCCCTTGGGATAGCGGGACGAACACCGGGGAGCTGTTTTTT.

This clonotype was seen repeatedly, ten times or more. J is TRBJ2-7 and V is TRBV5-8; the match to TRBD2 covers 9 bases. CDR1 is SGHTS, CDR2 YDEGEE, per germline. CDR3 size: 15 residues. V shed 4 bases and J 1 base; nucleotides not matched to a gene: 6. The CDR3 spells CASSHPSGTSYEQYF. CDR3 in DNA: TGTGCCAGCAGCCACCCTAGCGGGACTTCCTACGAGCAGTACTTC.

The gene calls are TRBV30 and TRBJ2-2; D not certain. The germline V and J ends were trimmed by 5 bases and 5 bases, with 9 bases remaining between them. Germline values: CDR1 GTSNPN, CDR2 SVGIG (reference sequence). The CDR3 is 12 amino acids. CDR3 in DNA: TGTGCCTGGTACCGGAAGACCGGGGAGCTGTTTTTT. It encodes CAWYRKTGELFF.

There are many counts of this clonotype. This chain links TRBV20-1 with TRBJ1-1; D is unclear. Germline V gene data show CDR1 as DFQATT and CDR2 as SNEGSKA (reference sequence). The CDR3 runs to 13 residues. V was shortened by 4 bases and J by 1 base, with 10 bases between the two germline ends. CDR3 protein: CSAKPRPNTEAFF. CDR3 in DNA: TGCAGTGCTAAGCCCAGACCGAACACTGAAGCTTTCTTT.

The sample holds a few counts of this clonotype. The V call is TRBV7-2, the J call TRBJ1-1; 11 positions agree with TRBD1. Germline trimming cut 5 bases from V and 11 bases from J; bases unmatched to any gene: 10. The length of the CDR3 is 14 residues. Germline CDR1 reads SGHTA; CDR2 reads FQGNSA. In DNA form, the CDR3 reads TGTGCCAGCAGCCGGGACAGGGGGGATTTGGGGGCTTTCTTT. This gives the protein CASSRDRGDLGAFF. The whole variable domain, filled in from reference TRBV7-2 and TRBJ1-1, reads GAGVSQSPSNKVTEKGKDVELRCDPISGHTALYWYRQSLGQGLEFLIYFQGNSAPDKSGLPSDRFSAERTGGSVSTLTIQRTQQEDSAVYLCASSRDRGDLGAFFGQGTRLTVV.

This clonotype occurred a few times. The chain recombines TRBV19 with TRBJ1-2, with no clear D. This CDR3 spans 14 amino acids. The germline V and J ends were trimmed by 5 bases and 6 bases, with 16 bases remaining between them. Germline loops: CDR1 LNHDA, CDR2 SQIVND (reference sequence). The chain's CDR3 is CASSRPHSHDGYTF. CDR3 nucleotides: TGTGCCAGTAGTCGTCCCCACTCCCACGATGGCTACACCTTC.

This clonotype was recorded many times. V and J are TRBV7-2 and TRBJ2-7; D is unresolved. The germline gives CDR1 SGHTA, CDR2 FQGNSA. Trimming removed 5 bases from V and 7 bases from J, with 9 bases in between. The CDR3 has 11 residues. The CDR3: CASSITGEQYF. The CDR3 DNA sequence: TGTGCCAGCAGCATTACTGGTGAGCAGTACTTC.

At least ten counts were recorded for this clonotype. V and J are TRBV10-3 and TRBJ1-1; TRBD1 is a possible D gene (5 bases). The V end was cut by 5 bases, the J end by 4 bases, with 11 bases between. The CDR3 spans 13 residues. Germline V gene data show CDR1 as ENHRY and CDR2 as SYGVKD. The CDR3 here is CAISPRVATEAFF. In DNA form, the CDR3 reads TGTGCCATCAGTCCCAGGGTTGCCACTGAAGCTTTCTTT.

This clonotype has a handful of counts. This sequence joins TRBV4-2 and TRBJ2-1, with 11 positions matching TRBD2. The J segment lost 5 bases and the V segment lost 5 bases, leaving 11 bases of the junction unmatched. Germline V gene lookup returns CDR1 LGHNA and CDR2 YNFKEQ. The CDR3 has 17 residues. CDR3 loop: CASSDTLLAGEHNEQFF. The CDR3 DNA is TGTGCCAGCAGCGATACCTTACTAGCGGGGGAACACAATGAGCAGTTCTTC.

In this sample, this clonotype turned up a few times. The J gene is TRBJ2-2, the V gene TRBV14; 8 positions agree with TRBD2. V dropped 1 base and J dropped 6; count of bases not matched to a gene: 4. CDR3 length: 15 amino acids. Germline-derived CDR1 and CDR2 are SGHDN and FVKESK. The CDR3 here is CASSQAAGVAGELFF. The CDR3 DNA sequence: TGTGCCAGCAGCCAAGCAGCGGGAGTGGCCGGGGAGCTGTTTTTT.

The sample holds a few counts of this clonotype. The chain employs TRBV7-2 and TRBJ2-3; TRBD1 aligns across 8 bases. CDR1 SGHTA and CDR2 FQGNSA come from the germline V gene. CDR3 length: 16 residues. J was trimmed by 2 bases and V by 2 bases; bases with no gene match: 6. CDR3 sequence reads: CASSLNQGAITDTQYF. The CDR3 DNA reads TGTGCCAGCAGCTTAAATCAGGGGGCGATCACAGATACGCAGTATTTT.

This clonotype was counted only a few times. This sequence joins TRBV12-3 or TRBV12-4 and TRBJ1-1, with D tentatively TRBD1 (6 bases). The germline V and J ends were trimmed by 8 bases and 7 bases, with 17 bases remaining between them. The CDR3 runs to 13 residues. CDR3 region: CASPGRGGGEAFF. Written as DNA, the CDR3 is TGTGCCAGCCCCGGCCGGGGGGGCGGTGAAGCTTTCTTT.

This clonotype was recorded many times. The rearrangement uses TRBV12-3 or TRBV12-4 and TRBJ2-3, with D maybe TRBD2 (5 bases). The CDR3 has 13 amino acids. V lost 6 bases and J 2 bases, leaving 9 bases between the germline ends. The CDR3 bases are TGTGCCAGCAGCCGGGGTAACACAGATACGCAGTATTTT. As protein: CASSRGNTDTQYF.

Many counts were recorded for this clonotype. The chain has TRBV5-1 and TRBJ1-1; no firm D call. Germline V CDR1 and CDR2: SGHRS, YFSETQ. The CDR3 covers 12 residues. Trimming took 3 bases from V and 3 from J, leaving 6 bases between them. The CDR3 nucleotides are TGCGCCAGCAGCTCCACTTACACTGAAGCTTTCTTT. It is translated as CASSSTYTEAFF.

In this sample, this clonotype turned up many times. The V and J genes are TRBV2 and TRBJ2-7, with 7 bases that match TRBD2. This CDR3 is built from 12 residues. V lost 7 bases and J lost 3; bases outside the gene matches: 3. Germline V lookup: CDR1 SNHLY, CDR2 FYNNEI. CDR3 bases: TGTGCCAGCACCAGGGAGGGCTACGAGCAGTACTTC. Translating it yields CASTREGYEQYF.

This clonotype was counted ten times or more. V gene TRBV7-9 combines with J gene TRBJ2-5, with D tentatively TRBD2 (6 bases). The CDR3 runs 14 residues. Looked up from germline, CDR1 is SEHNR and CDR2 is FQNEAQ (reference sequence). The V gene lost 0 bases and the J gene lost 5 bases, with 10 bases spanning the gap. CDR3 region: CASSLATSWETQYF. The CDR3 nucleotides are TGTGCCAGCAGCTTAGCGACTAGTTGGGAGACCCAGTACTTC.

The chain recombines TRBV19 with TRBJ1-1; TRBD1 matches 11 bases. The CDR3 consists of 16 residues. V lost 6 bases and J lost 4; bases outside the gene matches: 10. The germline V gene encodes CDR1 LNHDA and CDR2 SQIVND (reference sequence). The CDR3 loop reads CASSPRGTGGGTEAFF. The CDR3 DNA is TGTGCCAGTAGCCCAAGAGGGACAGGGGGTGGCACTGAAGCTTTCTTT.

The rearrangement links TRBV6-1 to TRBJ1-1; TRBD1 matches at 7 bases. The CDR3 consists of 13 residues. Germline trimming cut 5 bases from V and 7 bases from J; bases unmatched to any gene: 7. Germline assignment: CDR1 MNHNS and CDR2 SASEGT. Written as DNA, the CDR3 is TGTGCCAGCAGTCAGAGACAGGGACGTGAAGCTTTCTTT. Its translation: CASSQRQGREAFF.